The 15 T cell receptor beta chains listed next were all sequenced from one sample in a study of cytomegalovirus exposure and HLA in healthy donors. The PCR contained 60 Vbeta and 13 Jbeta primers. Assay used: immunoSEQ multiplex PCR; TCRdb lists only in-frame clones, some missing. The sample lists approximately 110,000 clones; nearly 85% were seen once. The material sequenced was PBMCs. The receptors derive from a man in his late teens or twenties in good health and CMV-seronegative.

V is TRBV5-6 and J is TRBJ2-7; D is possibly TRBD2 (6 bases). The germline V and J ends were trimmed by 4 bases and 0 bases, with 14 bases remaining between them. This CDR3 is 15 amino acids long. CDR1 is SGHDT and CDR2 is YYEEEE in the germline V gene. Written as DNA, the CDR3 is TGTGCCAGCAGCCTTTGGGGACTCAGCTCCTACGAGCAGTACTTC. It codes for CASSLWGLSSYEQYF.

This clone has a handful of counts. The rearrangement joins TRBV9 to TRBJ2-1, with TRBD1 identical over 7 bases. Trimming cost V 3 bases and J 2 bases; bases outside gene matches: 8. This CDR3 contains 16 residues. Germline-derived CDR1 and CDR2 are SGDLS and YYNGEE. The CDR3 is CASSEGDSAAYNEQFF. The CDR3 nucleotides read TGTGCCAGCAGCGAGGGGGACAGCGCCGCCTACAATGAGCAGTTCTTC. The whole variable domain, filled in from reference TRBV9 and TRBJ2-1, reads DSGVTQTPKHLITATGQRVTLRCSPRSGDLSVYWYQQSLDQGLQFLIQYYNGEERAKGNILERFSAQQFPDLHSELNLSSLELGDSALYFCASSEGDSAAYNEQFFGPGTRLTVL.

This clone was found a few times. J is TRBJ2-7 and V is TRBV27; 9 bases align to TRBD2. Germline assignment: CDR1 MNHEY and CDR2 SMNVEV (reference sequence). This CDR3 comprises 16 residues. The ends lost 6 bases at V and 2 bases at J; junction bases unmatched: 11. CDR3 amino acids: CASSTLNSGGTYEQYF. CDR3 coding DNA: TGTGCCAGCAGCACCCTCAACAGCGGGGGGACCTACGAGCAGTACTTC.

The CDR3 DNA reads TGTGCCAGCAGCTTAGGCGGGAGGTCGGTCTACGAGCAGTACTTC. Amino acid sequence: CASSLGGRSVYEQYF. The chain is built from TRBV7-2 and TRBJ2-7; TRBD2 matches at 8 bases. Losses at the gene ends were 1 base for V and 3 bases for J; bases not matched to a gene: 5. Germline V CDR1 and CDR2: SGHTA, FQGNSA. The CDR3 has 15 residues.

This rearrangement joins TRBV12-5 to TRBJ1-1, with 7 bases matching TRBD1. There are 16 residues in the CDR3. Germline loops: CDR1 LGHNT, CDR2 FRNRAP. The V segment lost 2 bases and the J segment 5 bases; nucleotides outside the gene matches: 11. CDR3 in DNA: TGTGCTAGTGGTTTGAACAGGGGAATTTTGGGAACTGAAGCTTTCTTT. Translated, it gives CASGLNRGILGTEAFF.

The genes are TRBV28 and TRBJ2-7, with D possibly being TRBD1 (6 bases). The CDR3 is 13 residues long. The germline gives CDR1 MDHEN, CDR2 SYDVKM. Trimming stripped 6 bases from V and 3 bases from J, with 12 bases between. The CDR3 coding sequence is TGTGCCAGCAGCCTCAGGGGCGGCTACGAGCAGTACTTC. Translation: CASSLRGGYEQYF.

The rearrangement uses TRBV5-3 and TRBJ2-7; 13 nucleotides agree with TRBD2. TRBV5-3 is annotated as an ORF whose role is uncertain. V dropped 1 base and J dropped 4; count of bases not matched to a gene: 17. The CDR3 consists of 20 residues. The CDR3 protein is CARSLRTGTSGMRHMYEQYF. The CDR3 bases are TGTGCCAGAAGCTTGCGGACCGGGACTAGCGGGATGCGGCATATGTACGAGCAGTACTTC.

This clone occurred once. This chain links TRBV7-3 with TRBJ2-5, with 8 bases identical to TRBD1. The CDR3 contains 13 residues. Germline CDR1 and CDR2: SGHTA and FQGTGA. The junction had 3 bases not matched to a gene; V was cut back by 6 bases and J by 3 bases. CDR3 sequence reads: CASSSGGEETQYF. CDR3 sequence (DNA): TGTGCCAGCAGTTCAGGGGGCGAAGAGACCCAGTACTTC.

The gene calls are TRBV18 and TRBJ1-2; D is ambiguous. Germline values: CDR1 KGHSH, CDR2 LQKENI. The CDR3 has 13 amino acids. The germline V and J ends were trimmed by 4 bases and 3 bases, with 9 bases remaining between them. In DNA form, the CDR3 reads TGTGCCAGCTCACGAGGCGTTGACTATGGCTACACCTTC. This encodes CASSRGVDYGYTF.

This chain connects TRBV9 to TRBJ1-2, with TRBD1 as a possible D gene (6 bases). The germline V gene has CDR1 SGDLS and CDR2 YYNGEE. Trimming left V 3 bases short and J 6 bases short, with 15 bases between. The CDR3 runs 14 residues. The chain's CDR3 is CASSAKAGENGYTF. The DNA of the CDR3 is TGTGCCAGCAGCGCAAAAGCAGGGGAGAATGGCTACACCTTC.

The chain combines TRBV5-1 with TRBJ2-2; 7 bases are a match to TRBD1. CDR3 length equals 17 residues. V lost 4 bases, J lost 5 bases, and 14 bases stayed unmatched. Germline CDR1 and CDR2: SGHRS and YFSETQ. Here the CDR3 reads CASSAWRTGVGTGELFF. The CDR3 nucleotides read TGCGCCAGCAGCGCCTGGCGCACAGGGGTTGGGACCGGGGAGCTGTTTTTT.

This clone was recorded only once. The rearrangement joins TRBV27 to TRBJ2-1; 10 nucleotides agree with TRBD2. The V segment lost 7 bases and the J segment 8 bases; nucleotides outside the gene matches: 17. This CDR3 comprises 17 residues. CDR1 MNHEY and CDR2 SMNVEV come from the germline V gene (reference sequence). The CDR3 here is CASKLAGERSSGDEQFF. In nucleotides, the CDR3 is TGTGCCAGCAAGCTAGCGGGAGAGAGAAGCTCCGGAGATGAGCAGTTCTTC.

The CDR3 DNA is TGTGCCAGCACAGACAGCACCTATAGCAATCAGCCCCAGCATTTT. It specifies CASTDSTYSNQPQHF. This sequence joins TRBV7-9 and TRBJ1-5, with D perhaps matching TRBD1 (5 bases). The germline V gene encodes CDR1 SEHNR and CDR2 FQNEAQ (reference sequence). Deletions cut 7 bases from V and 0 bases from J, with 13 bases between. The CDR3 has 15 residues.

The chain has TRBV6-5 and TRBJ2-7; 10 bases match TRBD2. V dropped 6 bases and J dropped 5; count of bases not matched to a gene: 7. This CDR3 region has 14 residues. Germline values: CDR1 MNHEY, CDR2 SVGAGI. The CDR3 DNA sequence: TGTGCCAGCAGAAGGGGGGGACTAGCGAACGAGCAGTACTTC. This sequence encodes CASRRGGLANEQYF.

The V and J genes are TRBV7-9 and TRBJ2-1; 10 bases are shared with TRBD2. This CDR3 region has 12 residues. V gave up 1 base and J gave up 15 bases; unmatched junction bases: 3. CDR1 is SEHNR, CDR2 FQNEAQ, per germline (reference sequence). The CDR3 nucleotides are TGTGCCAGCAGCTTAGTGGCTAGCGGGGGGTTCTTC. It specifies CASSLVASGGFF.